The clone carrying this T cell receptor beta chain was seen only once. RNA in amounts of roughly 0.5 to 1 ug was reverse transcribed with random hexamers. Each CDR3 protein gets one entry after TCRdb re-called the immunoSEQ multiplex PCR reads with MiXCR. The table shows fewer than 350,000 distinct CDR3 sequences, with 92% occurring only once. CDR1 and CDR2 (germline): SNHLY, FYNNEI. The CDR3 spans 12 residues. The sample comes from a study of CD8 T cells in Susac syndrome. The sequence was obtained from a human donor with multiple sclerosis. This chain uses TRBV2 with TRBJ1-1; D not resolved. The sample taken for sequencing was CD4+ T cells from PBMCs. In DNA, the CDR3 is TGTCTCCTTAGGGCCAGGCACACTGAAGCTTTCTTT. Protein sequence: CLLRARHTEAFF. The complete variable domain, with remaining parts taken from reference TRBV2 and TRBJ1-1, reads EPEVTQTPSHQVTQMGQEVILRCVPISNHLYFYWYRQILGQKVEFLVSFYNNEISEKSEIFDDQFSVERPDGSNFTLKIRSTKLEDSAMYFCLLRARHTEAFFGQGTRLTVV.